This T cell receptor (beta chain) was retrieved from a study of blood T cell repertoires in COVID-19. The germline V and J ends were trimmed by 6 bases and 2 bases, with 14 bases remaining between them. This CDR3 contains 14 residues. Germline assignment: CDR1 SNHLY and CDR2 FYNNEI. Sequencing was performed with immunoSEQ multiplex PCR; in TCRdb, only in-frame clones are kept and a portion is missing. The sample has roughly 280,000 clones, approximately 90% seen once. Sequenced input: PBMCs or T cells enriched from blood (not recorded which). The chain uses TRBV2 and TRBJ2-7; a weak D match, TRBD2 (6 bases). The receptor comes from a woman aged 25 to 39 with acute COVID-19. CDR3 nucleotide sequence: TGTGCCAGCAGACTAGCCGCCGTCACCTACGAGCAGTACTTC. Translating it yields CASRLAAVTYEQYF.